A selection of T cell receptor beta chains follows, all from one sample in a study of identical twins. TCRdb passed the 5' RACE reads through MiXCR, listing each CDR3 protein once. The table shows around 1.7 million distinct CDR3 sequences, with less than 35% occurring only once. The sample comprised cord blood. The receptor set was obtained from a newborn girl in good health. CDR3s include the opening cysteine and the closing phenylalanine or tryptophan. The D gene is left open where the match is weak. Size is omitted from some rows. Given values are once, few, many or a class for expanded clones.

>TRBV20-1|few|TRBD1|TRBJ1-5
TGCAGTGCCACCAAGGACAGGGTAAGCAATCAGCCCCAGCATTTT
CSATKDRVSNQPQHF
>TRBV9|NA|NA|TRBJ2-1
TGTGCCAGCAGCGTTCCCGGGGGCACTCACAATGGGCAGTTCTTC
CASSVPGGTHNGQFF
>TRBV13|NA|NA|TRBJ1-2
TGTGCCAGCAGCTTAACAGACTGTGGCTACACCTTC
CASSLTDCGYTF
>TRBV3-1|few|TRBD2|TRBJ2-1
TGTGCCAGCAGCCAAGTTAGGCGGGGGGGCAATGAGCAGTTCTTC
CASSQVRRGGNEQFF
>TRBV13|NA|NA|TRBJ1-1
TGTGCCACCCGAAAGAAGGGGGGCCAGACTGAAGCTTTCTTT
CATRKKGGQTEAFF
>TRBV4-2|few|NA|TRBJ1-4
TGTGCCAGCAGCCAAGATTCGACTTTTAATGAAAAACTGTTTTTT
CASSQDSTFNEKLFF
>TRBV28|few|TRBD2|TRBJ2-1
TGTGCCAGCAGTCCTCGGGGGGAATACTACAATGAGCAGTTCTTC
CASSPRGEYYNEQFF
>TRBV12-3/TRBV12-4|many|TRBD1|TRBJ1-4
TGTGCCAGCAGCCCGGGACAGGGTTTGGAAAAACTGTTTTTT
CASSPGQGLEKLFF
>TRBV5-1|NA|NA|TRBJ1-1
TGCGCCAGCAGCTCGGGAGGGGACACTGAAGCTTTCTTT
CASSSGGDTEAFF
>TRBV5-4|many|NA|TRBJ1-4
TGTGCCAGCAGCTTAGTGGGGTCAACTAATGAAAAACTGTTTTTT
CASSLVGSTNEKLFF
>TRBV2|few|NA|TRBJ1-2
TGTGCCAGCCATACTACGACAGGCGGAGGCTACACCTTC
CASHTTTGGGYTF
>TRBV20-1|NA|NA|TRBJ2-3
TGCAGTGCTCCACATCCCTCGACAGGACTTCCTTCAGATACGCAGTATTTT
CSAPHPSTGLPSDTQYF
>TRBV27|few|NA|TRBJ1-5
TGTGCCAGCAGTGTGGGGGGCAGACAGCCCCAGCATTTT
CASSVGGRQPQHF
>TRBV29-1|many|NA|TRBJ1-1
TGCAGCGTTTCAGGGAACACTGAAGCTTTCTTT
CSVSGNTEAFF
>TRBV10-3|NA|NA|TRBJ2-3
TGTGCCATCAGGCCCACGCAGGGCACAGATACGCAGTATTTT
CAIRPTQGTDTQYF
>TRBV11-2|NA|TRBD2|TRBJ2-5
TGTGCCAGCAGCTATTGGGTAGCGGGGTTAGAGACCCAGTACTTC
CASSYWVAGLETQYF
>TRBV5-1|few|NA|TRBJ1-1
TGCGCCAGCAGCGAAAGGGAAAGTACTGAAGCTTTCTTT
CASSERESTEAFF
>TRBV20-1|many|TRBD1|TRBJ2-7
TGCAGTGCTAGGACAGGGAAAGCCTACGAGCAGTACTTC
CSARTGKAYEQYF
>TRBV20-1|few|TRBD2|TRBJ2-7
TGCAGTGCTAGAGACAGCGGGGAATACGAGCAGTACTTC
CSARDSGEYEQYF
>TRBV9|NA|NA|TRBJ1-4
TGTGCCAGCAGCGTAGCGGCATCCCGTGAAAAACTGTTTTTT
CASSVAASREKLFF
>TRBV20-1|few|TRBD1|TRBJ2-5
TGCAGTGCTAGGAACAGGGGAGAGACCCAGTACTTC
CSARNRGETQYF
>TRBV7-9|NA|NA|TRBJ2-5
TGTGCCAGCAGCTTGCCCGCAAAAGAGACCCAGTACTTC
CASSLPAKETQYF
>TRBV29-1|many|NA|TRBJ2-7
TGCAGCGTACGCAGGTGGGACGAGCAGTACTTC
CSVRRWDEQYF
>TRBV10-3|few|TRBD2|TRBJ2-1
TGTGCCATCGGAGGCGGGAGTTTCTACAATGAGCAGTTCTTC
CAIGGGSFYNEQFF